One and the same sample provided the 28 T cell receptor beta chains below, sequenced in a study of blood T cells in healthy people across ages. A sample-barcoded 5' primer and a J-beta primer mix were used in a second PCR of about 6 to 12 cycles. Using its own MiXCR run on the 5' RACE reads, TCRdb lists one record per CDR3 protein. The sample carries 870,000 or so distinct CDR3 sequences, 29% recorded once. The sequenced material came from blood. These receptor sequences come from an elderly woman in good health.

V is TRBV28 and J is TRBJ1-1; 7 nucleotides align to TRBD1. The germline V gene has CDR1 MDHEN and CDR2 SYDVKM. The CDR3 is 12 amino acids. V lost 4 bases and J lost 10; bases outside the gene matches: 6. This chain's CDR3 is CASSSRDRGAFF. The CDR3 DNA reads as TGTGCCAGCAGTTCCCGGGACAGAGGAGCTTTCTTT.

Note on this clonotype: A much larger clone sits a single nucleotide away, making a read error possible. V gene TRBV3-1 combines with J gene TRBJ1-2; no clear D gene. The CDR3 consists of 16 residues. Germline CDR1 and CDR2: LGHDT and YNNKEL (reference sequence). V gave up 7 bases and J gave up 1 base, with 19 bases separating them. CDR3 in DNA: TGTGCCAGCACACTGAGCACCCTATGGGATAACTATGGCTACACCTTC. This sequence encodes CASTLSTLWDNYGYTF.

This clonotype was counted at least ten times. The chain is built from TRBV7-2 and TRBJ2-3; 7 bases align to TRBD2. Germline V gene data show CDR1 as SGHTA and CDR2 as FQGNSA. The CDR3 has 14 amino acids. V lost 4 bases and J lost 2; bases outside the gene matches: 3. CDR3 DNA sequence: TGTGCCAGCAGCTCTCGGGACTACACAGATACGCAGTATTTT. Its translation: CASSSRDYTDTQYF.

J is TRBJ1-4 and V is TRBV27; 9 bases map to TRBD1. Germline assignment: CDR1 MNHEY and CDR2 SMNVEV (reference sequence). The CDR3 covers 12 residues. J was trimmed by 7 bases and V by 10 bases; bases with no gene match: 4. The CDR3 nucleotides read TGTGCCAACAGGGGGCAGCGTGAAAAACTGTTTTTT. Its translation: CANRGQREKLFF.

This clonotype was detected ten times or more. V usage is TRBV12-3 or TRBV12-4 and J usage is TRBJ1-2; D is uncertain. The V end was cut by 3 bases, the J end by 7 bases, with 12 bases between. The CDR3 has 13 amino acids. The CDR3 sequence: CASSFSALGGYTF. The DNA for the CDR3 is TGTGCCAGCAGTTTTTCAGCCTTGGGTGGCTACACCTTC.

The sample holds many counts of this clonotype. The rearrangement uses TRBV5-1 and TRBJ2-7; D uncertain. Germline V gives CDR1 SGHRS, CDR2 YFSETQ. Deletions cut 5 bases from V and 3 bases from J, with 6 bases between. The CDR3 runs to 11 residues. CDR3 amino acids: CASRLGYEQYF. The DNA of the CDR3 is TGCGCCAGCAGACTCGGCTACGAGCAGTACTTC.

This clonotype has just a few counts. One end of the junction varies from germline; a read error may be responsible. The chain has TRBV12-3 or TRBV12-4 and TRBJ2-6, with 7 bases fitting TRBD1. The CDR3 covers 21 residues. CDR3 region: CASSFNHHRGQKISGANVRTF. The CDR3 DNA reads TGTGCCAGCAGTTTTAATCACCACAGGGGTCAGAAAATCTCTGGGGCCAACGTCCGGACTTTC.

This clonotype has at least ten counts. The chain joins TRBV2 to TRBJ2-7; 8 bases match TRBD1. CDR1 and CDR2 from the germline V gene are SNHLY and FYNNEI. This CDR3 has 14 amino acids. V was clipped by 3 bases and J by 0 bases; unmatched bases: 1. In nucleotides, the CDR3 is TGTGCCAGCAGTGATCAGGGGGCCTCCTACGAGCAGTACTTC. This codes for CASSDQGASYEQYF.

A few counts support this clonotype. This chain links TRBV7-9 with TRBJ1-2; possible D gene TRBD1, 6 bases. The ends were cut back, 0 bases at V and 3 bases at J, with 11 bases in the middle. Germline CDR1 and CDR2: SEHNR and FQNEAQ (reference sequence). The CDR3 is 15 residues long. This chain's CDR3 is CASSLARGSHYGYTF. The CDR3 bases are TGTGCCAGCAGCTTAGCGAGGGGGAGTCACTATGGCTACACCTTC.

This clonotype was counted ten times or more. This sequence joins TRBV20-1 and TRBJ2-1; 11 positions agree with TRBD1. Germline CDR1 and CDR2: DFQATT and SNEGSKA (reference sequence). The CDR3 has 15 residues. V was pared by 2 bases and J by 2 bases, with 2 bases of the junction left unmatched. The CDR3 region is CSARMGQGAYNEQFF. The CDR3 nucleotides are TGCAGTGCTAGAATGGGACAGGGGGCCTACAATGAGCAGTTCTTC.

The chain employs TRBV5-1 and TRBJ1-3, with 7 bases identical to TRBD1. Looked up from germline, CDR1 is SGHRS and CDR2 is YFSETQ. This CDR3 region has 17 residues. The V and J ends lost 4 bases and 2 bases, in that order; junction bases with no gene match: 12. CDR3 amino acids: CASSQDTGASTGNTIYF. The DNA of the CDR3 is TGCGCCAGCAGCCAAGATACAGGGGCTTCAACTGGAAACACCATATATTTT.

This clonotype was found many times. The chain is built from TRBV4-3 and TRBJ2-5; 9 bases agree with TRBD2. Trimming took 1 base from V and 5 from J; bases not matched to a gene: 5. CDR3 length: 15 amino acids. Germline CDR1 reads LGHNA; CDR2 reads YSLEER. The DNA for the CDR3 is TGCGCCAGCAGCCAAGGGGCTAGCGGGGCTGAGACCCAGTACTTC. Its translation is CASSQGASGAETQYF.

The chain employs TRBV6-5 and TRBJ2-2; 8 bases agree with TRBD1. The CDR3 length is 15 residues. J lost 6 bases, V lost 1 base, and 4 bases had no gene match. Per the germline V gene, CDR1 is MNHEY and CDR2 is SVGAGI. The chain's CDR3 is CASSYFAGGSGELFF. CDR3 sequence (DNA): TGTGCCAGCAGTTACTTTGCAGGGGGCTCCGGGGAGCTGTTTTTT.

The chain couples TRBV7-9 to TRBJ2-5, with TRBD1 identical over 7 bases. The CDR3 totals 14 residues. With 5 bases clipped from V and 5 bases from J, the junction kept 8 bases outside the gene matches. Germline values: CDR1 SEHNR, CDR2 FQNEAQ (reference sequence). As DNA, the CDR3 is TGTGCCAGCAGCCCTGGGGCCAGGGGGGAGACCCAGTACTTC. It yields the protein CASSPGARGETQYF.

This clonotype was observed at least ten times. This chain connects TRBV7-2 to TRBJ2-7; D might be TRBD1 (5 bases). CDR1 is SGHTA, CDR2 FQGNSA, per germline. Trimming removed 1 base from V and 3 bases from J, with 13 bases in between. This CDR3 has 15 residues. CDR3 protein: CASSLDSPGNYEQYF. The CDR3 nucleotides read TGTGCCAGCAGCTTAGATTCTCCAGGGAACTACGAGCAGTACTTC.

In its sample, this clonotype was seen a few times. The rearrangement uses TRBV6-2 or TRBV6-3 and TRBJ2-5; a weak D match, TRBD1 (6 bases). The end of the DNA fits TRBJ2-7 better, so the J call may be wrong. Per germline, CDR1 MNHEY and CDR2 SVGEGT. The CDR3 spans 15 residues. DNA for the CDR3: TGTGCCAGCAAGAGGGGCCAGGGGAGTTCGTACGAGCAGTACTTC. It encodes CASKRGQGSSYEQYF.

The sample holds a few counts of this clonotype. The rearrangement uses TRBV7-2 and TRBJ1-6; no firm D call. The CDR3 has 15 amino acids. Trimming took 2 bases from V and 9 from J, leaving 14 bases between them. Germline assignment: CDR1 SGHTA and CDR2 FQGNSA. CDR3 amino acids: CASSLLSSVGSPLHF. The CDR3 DNA sequence: TGTGCCAGCAGCTTATTGTCTAGCGTCGGTTCACCCCTCCACTTT.

As to this clonotype: This clone may be a read error of a much larger clone one base away. This CDR3 is missing its conserved last phenylalanine or tryptophan, likely due to a read error. The gene calls are TRBV6-6 and TRBJ1-5; no firm D call. V was trimmed by 1 base and J by 7 bases, leaving 11 bases between them. CDR1 is MNHNY, CDR2 SVGAGI, per germline (reference sequence). The CDR3 length is 14 residues. CDR3 loop: CASSYLGGSQPQHC. CDR3 DNA sequence: TGTGCCAGCAGTTACTTAGGTGGGAGCCAGCCCCAGCATTGT.

Note on this clonotype: A much larger clonotype is one base distant, so this may be a read error. The chain couples TRBV20-1 to TRBJ1-5; D is undetermined. Germline assignment: CDR1 DFQATT and CDR2 SNEGSKA (reference sequence). The V gene lost 3 bases and the J gene lost 5 bases, with 8 bases spanning the gap. The CDR3 totals 12 residues. CDR3: CSARKSDQPQHF. The CDR3, as DNA: TGCAGTGCTAGGAAGAGCGATCAGCCCCAGCATTTT.

This clonotype came up many times. The genes are TRBV6-6 and TRBJ2-7; possibly TRBD2 for D (7 bases). The germline V gene has CDR1 MNHNY and CDR2 SVGAGI (reference sequence). The CDR3 consists of 12 residues. Trimming left V 8 bases short and J 5 bases short, with 13 bases between. The CDR3 coding sequence is TGTGCCAGCGGGGGGGCAAGCGACGAGCAGTACTTC. Its protein is CASGGASDEQYF.

There are many counts of this clonotype. The chain couples TRBV7-2 to TRBJ2-5, with D possibly being TRBD1 (6 bases). CDR1 and CDR2 (germline): SGHTA, FQGNSA. CDR3 length: 16 amino acids. The V end lost 0 bases, the J end lost 0 bases, and 11 bases lay between the germline ends. The CDR3 loop reads CASSLARRQDQETQYF. In DNA, the CDR3 is TGTGCCAGCAGCTTAGCGCGCAGACAGGACCAAGAGACCCAGTACTTC.

This clonotype occurred many times. The V and J genes are TRBV6-2 or TRBV6-3 and TRBJ2-7; 7 positions agree with TRBD2. Trimming took 7 bases from V and 3 from J; bases not matched to a gene: 3. The CDR3 is 12 residues long. Germline-derived CDR1 and CDR2 are MNHEY and SVGEGT. The CDR3 here is CASKRDYYEQYF. CDR3 nucleotide sequence: TGTGCCAGCAAACGGGACTACTACGAGCAGTACTTC.

The chain couples TRBV29-1 to TRBJ2-7; D tentatively fits TRBD1 or TRBD2 (6 bases each). V lost 4 bases and J 9 bases, leaving 19 bases between the germline ends. Germline values: CDR1 SQVTM, CDR2 ANQGSEA. The length of the CDR3 is 13 residues. CDR3 residues: CSVAEDGGSGQYF. As DNA, the CDR3 is TGCAGCGTTGCTGAAGACGGGGGCTCCGGGCAGTACTTC.

This clonotype has only one observation. This chain connects TRBV20-1 to TRBJ2-5; 12 nucleotides agree with TRBD2. The CDR3 is made up of 18 amino acids. V trimming: 0 bases; J trimming: 4 bases; junction bases outside the gene matches: 12. Germline CDR1 reads DFQATT; CDR2 reads SNEGSKA (reference sequence). The chain's CDR3 is CSARDWGLAGPLGETQYF. The CDR3 region has the DNA TGCAGTGCTAGAGATTGGGGACTAGCGGGCCCCCTGGGAGAGACCCAGTACTTC.

The rearrangement uses TRBV6-2 or TRBV6-3 and TRBJ1-5; TRBD1 agrees at 8 bases. The CDR3 consists of 14 residues. The germline V gene has CDR1 MNHEY and CDR2 SVGEGT. Trimming took 4 bases from V and 6 from J; bases not matched to a gene: 5. The CDR3 region has the DNA TGTGCCAGCAGTTCCCGGGACAGGAGTCAGCCCCAGCATTTT. Its protein product is CASSSRDRSQPQHF.

Ten or more counts support this clonotype. The chain links TRBV9 to TRBJ2-3; D is undetermined. The CDR3 runs to 16 residues. Germline V CDR1 and CDR2: SGDLS, YYNGEE. The germline V and J ends were trimmed by 0 bases and 0 bases, with 11 bases remaining between them. The CDR3 sequence: CASSVGPGPSTDTQYF. The CDR3, as DNA: TGTGCCAGCAGCGTAGGTCCTGGACCTAGCACAGATACGCAGTATTTT.

The table lists this clonotype with many counts. The V and J genes are TRBV27 and TRBJ2-3, with a weak D call TRBD1 (5 bases). Germline CDR1 and CDR2: MNHEY and SMNVEV (reference sequence). V lost 5 bases to trimming and J lost 1 base, with 16 bases between them. The CDR3 consists of 16 residues. CDR3 loop: CASSVPRGVGTDTQYF. The DNA for the CDR3 is TGTGCCAGCAGTGTACCTAGGGGCGTGGGCACAGATACGCAGTATTTT.

Regarding this clonotype: It may be a read error: a sequence one base away is much more abundant. V and J are TRBV4-3 and TRBJ2-1, with TRBD1 identical over 9 bases. Judging by the DNA end, TRBJ2-7 fits better; the J call may be wrong. Germline V CDR1 and CDR2: LGHNA, YSLEER. This CDR3 contains 15 residues. CDR3 loop: CASSPTGGQYNEQYF. For the CDR3, the DNA is TGCGCCAGCAGCCCGACAGGGGGACAGTACAATGAGCAGTACTTC.